The next 8 T cell receptor beta chains were all read from a single sample in a study of PD-L1 blockade in urothelial cancer (dated by TCRdb to 2016 to 2017). Library preparation was by the immunoSEQ multiplex PCR assay. TCRdb holds this immuneACCESS table with in-frame rearrangements only. Some clones are missing; in checked studies, unresolved V genes explain under half, and the rest has no known cause. Here the sample has 70,000 to 90,000 clones; roughly 82% occur a single time. The ten largest clones capture over 7.5% of the sample. The sequenced sample was PBMCs, obtained around atezolizumab (anti-PD-L1) treatment. These receptors all stem from a man between 65 and 85 years old with urothelial cancer.

The rearrangement joins TRBV4-1 to TRBJ1-5, with a possible D match to TRBD1 (5 bases). Between the trimmed V and J ends, which lost 4 bases and 2 bases, there was a span of 15 bases. CDR3 size: 16 residues. From germline, CDR1 is MGHRA and CDR2 YSYEKL. The CDR3 loop is CASSPTPARGNQPQHF. CDR3 coding DNA: TGCGCCAGCAGCCCAACTCCCGCCAGGGGCAATCAGCCCCAGCATTTT.

The rearrangement uses TRBV27 and TRBJ2-7; 14 bases are shared with TRBD2. The CDR3 is 15 amino acids. The germline gives CDR1 MNHEY, CDR2 SMNVEV (reference sequence). Germline trimming cut 6 bases from V and 4 bases from J; bases unmatched to any gene: 5. CDR3 in amino acids: CASRGTSGSLYEQYF. The CDR3 nucleotides are TGTGCCAGCAGGGGGACTAGCGGGAGTCTATACGAGCAGTACTTC.

This rearrangement joins TRBV11-2 to TRBJ2-1; 10 nucleotides agree with TRBD2. Germline V lookup: CDR1 SGHAT, CDR2 FQNNGV. This CDR3 contains 15 residues. V was clipped by 4 bases and J by 8 bases; unmatched bases: 8. The CDR3 spells CASSSLAGGTYEQFF. The CDR3 nucleotides are TGTGCCAGCAGCTCCTTAGCGGGAGGAACCTATGAGCAGTTCTTC.

The chain joins TRBV10-1 to TRBJ2-5; a possible D gene is TRBD2 (7 bases). The germline V gene has CDR1 WNHNN and CDR2 SYGVQD (reference sequence). V was trimmed by 0 bases and J by 4 bases, leaving 9 bases between them. This CDR3 has 14 amino acids. As DNA, the CDR3 is TGCGCCAGCAGTGAGTCAGGGGGGGGAGAGACCCAGTACTTC. This translates into CASSESGGGETQYF.

The CDR3 DNA follows: TGTGCCACCAGCAGAGATTTAGCGACTGGAAACACCATATATTTT. It is translated as CATSRDLATGNTIYF. The chain recombines TRBV15 with TRBJ1-3, with unresolved D. Germline CDR1 is LNHNV and CDR2 is YYDKDF (reference sequence). The CDR3 length is 15 residues. Trimming removed 0 bases from V and 2 bases from J, with 8 bases in between.

The rearrangement links TRBV18 to TRBJ1-1; 7 positions match TRBD1. Germline V gives CDR1 KGHSH, CDR2 LQKENI. The V and J ends lost 2 bases and 1 base, in that order; junction bases with no gene match: 4. The CDR3 sequence is 15 residues long. CDR3 in amino acids: CASSPNQGENTEAFF. The DNA of the CDR3 is TGTGCCAGCTCACCAAATCAGGGGGAGAACACTGAAGCTTTCTTT. Full variable domain (missing parts from reference TRBV18 and TRBJ1-1): NAGVMQNPRHLVRRRGQEARLRCSPMKGHSHVYWYRQLPEEGLKFMVYLQKENIIDESGMPKERFSAEFPKEGPSILRIQQVVRGDSAAYFCASSPNQGENTEAFFGQGTRLTVV.

This chain joins TRBV19 and TRBJ1-3; perhaps TRBD1 as D (5 bases). Trimming cost V 5 bases and J 6 bases, with 11 bases left between them. CDR3 length: 13 amino acids. Germline V gene sequence: CDR1 LNHDA, CDR2 SQIVND (reference sequence). This CDR3 reads CASSQGVENTIYF. CDR3 DNA sequence: TGTGCCAGTAGTCAAGGGGTTGAAAACACCATATATTTT.

The rearrangement joins TRBV5-8 to TRBJ2-7, with TRBD1 as a possible D gene (6 bases). Per germline, CDR1 SGHTS and CDR2 YDEGEE. This CDR3 has 15 amino acids. Deletions cut 6 bases from V and 3 bases from J, with 19 bases between. The CDR3 coding sequence is TGTGCCAGCATCCCTCCTGGGGGCGAAAACTACGAGCAGTACTTC. This codes for CASIPPGGENYEQYF. The full variable domain, in which reference TRBV5-8 and TRBJ2-7 provide the parts outside the CDR3, is EAGVTQSPTHLIKTRGQQATLRCSPISGHTSVYWYQQALGLGLQFLLWYDEGEERNRGNFPPRFSGRQFPNYSSELNVNALELEDSALYLCASIPPGGENYEQYFGPGTRLTVT.